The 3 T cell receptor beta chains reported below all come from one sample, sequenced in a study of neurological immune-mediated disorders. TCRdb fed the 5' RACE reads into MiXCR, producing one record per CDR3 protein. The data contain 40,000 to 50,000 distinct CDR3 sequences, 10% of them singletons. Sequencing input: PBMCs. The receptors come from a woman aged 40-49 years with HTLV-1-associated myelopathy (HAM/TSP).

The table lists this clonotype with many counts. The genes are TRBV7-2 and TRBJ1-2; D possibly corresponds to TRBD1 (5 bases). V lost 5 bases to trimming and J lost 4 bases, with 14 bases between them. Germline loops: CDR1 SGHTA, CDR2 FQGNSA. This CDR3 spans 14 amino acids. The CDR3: CASSLGTETYGYTF. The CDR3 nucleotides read TGTGCCAGCAGCCTGGGGACTGAAACCTATGGCTACACCTTC. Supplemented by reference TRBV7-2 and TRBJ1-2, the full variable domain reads GAGVSQSPSNKVTEKGKDVELRCDPISGHTALYWYRQSLGQGLEFLIYFQGNSAPDKSGLPSDRFSAERTGGSVSTLTIQRTQQEDSAVYLCASSLGTETYGYTFGSGTRLTVV.

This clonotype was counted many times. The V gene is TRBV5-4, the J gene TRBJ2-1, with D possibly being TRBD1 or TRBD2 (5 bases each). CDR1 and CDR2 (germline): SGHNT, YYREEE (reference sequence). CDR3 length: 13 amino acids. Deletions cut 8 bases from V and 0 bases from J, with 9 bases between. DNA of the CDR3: TGTGCCAGTGGGACGGACTCCTACAATGAGCAGTTCTTC. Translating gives CASGTDSYNEQFF.

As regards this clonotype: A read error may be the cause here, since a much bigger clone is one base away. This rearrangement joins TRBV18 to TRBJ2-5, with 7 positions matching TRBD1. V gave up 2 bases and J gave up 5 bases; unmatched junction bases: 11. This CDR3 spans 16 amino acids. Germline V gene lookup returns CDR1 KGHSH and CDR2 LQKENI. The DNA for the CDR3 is TGTGCCAGCTCACCAACGGACAGGTTTTTGGTGGAGACCCAGTACTTC. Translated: CASSPTDRFLVETQYF.